The 12 T cell receptor beta chains in this list originate from one sample, sequenced in a study of shared clonotypes between healthy human individuals. Profiling relied on immunoSEQ multiplex PCR, and the TCRdb table lists in-frame clones only, not all of them. The sample includes about 1 million clones, about 75% seen only once; the top ten take about 1.5%. Material for sequencing was memory CD4+ T cells sorted from blood. Subset indicated: CD45RA-negative fraction. All receptors derive from a man aged 18 to 30 in good health.

The rearrangement links TRBV5-4 to TRBJ2-7; no firm D call. The germline V and J ends were trimmed by 2 bases and 2 bases, with 11 bases remaining between them. From germline, CDR1 is SGHNT and CDR2 YYREEE (reference sequence). The CDR3 length is 14 residues. The CDR3, as DNA: TGTGCCAGCAGCTTCGACGGCGGAACCTACGAGCAGTACTTC. Protein product: CASSFDGGTYEQYF.

This rearrangement joins TRBV10-3 to TRBJ2-3; 9 nucleotides line up with TRBD2. The CDR3 has 16 amino acids. CDR1 and CDR2 from the germline V gene are ENHRY and SYGVKD. The V and J ends lost 8 bases and 0 bases, in that order; junction bases with no gene match: 9. The CDR3 loop is CAIGGSSGVSTDTQYF. The CDR3 DNA reads as TGTGCCATCGGGGGCTCTAGCGGGGTTAGCACAGATACGCAGTATTTT.

The gene calls are TRBV6-5 and TRBJ2-2; D ambiguous. V lost 5 bases, J lost 3 bases, and 13 bases lay in between. The CDR3 has 15 amino acids. Germline V CDR1 and CDR2: MNHEY, SVGAGI. DNA for the CDR3: TGTGCCAGCAGTCAAGGGTGGGTGGACACCGGGGAGCTGTTTTTT. It translates to CASSQGWVDTGELFF.

This clone appeared a few times. Other DNA sequences in this specimen translate into the identical CDR3. The chain combines TRBV11-2 with TRBJ2-7, with D perhaps TRBD1 (6 bases). CDR1 is SGHAT, CDR2 FQNNGV, per germline. The ends were cut back, 4 bases at V and 2 bases at J, with 12 bases in the middle. The CDR3 is made up of 14 amino acids. This chain's CDR3 is CASSSPTGPYEQYF. As DNA, the CDR3 is TGTGCCAGCAGCTCCCCGACAGGACCCTACGAGCAGTACTTC.

The V gene is TRBV5-6, the J gene TRBJ1-3, with D possibly being TRBD1 (6 bases). Germline-derived CDR1 and CDR2 are SGHDT and YYEEEE. The CDR3 consists of 16 residues. V was clipped by 1 base and J by 0 bases, with 11 bases between them. CDR3 loop: CASSLTDRYSGNTIYF. The DNA of the CDR3 is TGTGCCAGCAGCTTGACTGACAGGTACTCTGGAAACACCATATATTTT.

The chain uses TRBV7-3 and TRBJ2-5; no reliable D call. V gave up 2 bases and J gave up 3 bases, with 19 bases separating them. Germline V gene data show CDR1 as SGHTA and CDR2 as FQGTGA. The CDR3 length is 17 residues. The CDR3 loop reads CASSLDGSHRIEETQYF. DNA for the CDR3: TGTGCCAGCAGCTTAGATGGTAGTCATCGGATAGAAGAGACCCAGTACTTC.

V is TRBV7-2 and J is TRBJ1-4; 8 nucleotides match TRBD1. After removal of 2 bases from V and 5 bases from J, the junction contained 1 base not matched to a gene. CDR3 length: 14 residues. Germline V CDR1 and CDR2: SGHTA, FQGNSA. The CDR3, as DNA: TGTGCCAGCAGCTTAACAGGGGGAAATGAAAAACTGTTTTTT. Amino acids: CASSLTGGNEKLFF.

The rearrangement joins TRBV30 to TRBJ1-2, with D unresolved. Per the germline V gene, CDR1 is GTSNPN and CDR2 is SVGIG (reference sequence). The CDR3 is 12 amino acids. Trimming took off 3 bases at V and 6 bases at J, with 11 bases between the two ends. Here the CDR3 reads CAWRDGGDGYTF. The DNA of the CDR3 is TGTGCCTGGAGGGACGGTGGGGATGGCTACACCTTC.

This rearrangement joins TRBV4-3 to TRBJ1-3; a weak D match, TRBD1 (6 bases). The length of the CDR3 is 15 residues. Trimming stripped 4 bases from V and 1 base from J, with 11 bases between. CDR1 is LGHNA, CDR2 YSLEER, per germline. CDR3: CASSPKTGSGNTIYF. The CDR3 DNA sequence: TGCGCCAGCAGCCCAAAGACAGGATCTGGAAACACCATATATTTT.

The V and J genes are TRBV4-1 and TRBJ1-6; no firm D call. The CDR3 loop spans 17 amino acids. Germline V gene lookup returns CDR1 MGHRA and CDR2 YSYEKL. Trimming removed 0 bases from V and 0 bases from J, with 9 bases in between. The DNA for the CDR3 is TGCGCCAGCAGCCAAGACATAGGGAGCTCCTATAATTCACCCCTCCACTTT. Translated, it gives CASSQDIGSSYNSPLHF.

This rearrangement joins TRBV5-6 to TRBJ1-6; D is unresolved. Trimming removed 6 bases at V and 1 base at J, with 11 bases between. The CDR3 is made up of 15 amino acids. Germline V lookup: CDR1 SGHDT, CDR2 YYEEEE. DNA of the CDR3: TGTGCCAGCACCCGGGGTTTTTCCTATAATTCACCCCTCCACTTT. Protein product: CASTRGFSYNSPLHF.

This chain uses TRBV9 with TRBJ2-1, with a possible D match to TRBD2 (5 bases). This CDR3 region has 15 residues. The V and J ends lost 3 bases and 4 bases respectively, with 14 bases between them. Germline-derived CDR1 and CDR2 are SGDLS and YYNGEE. Here the CDR3 DNA reads TGTGCCAGCAGCGCTCAGACTATACCATACAATGAGCAGTTCTTC. It is translated as CASSAQTIPYNEQFF.